The 32 T cell receptor beta chains in this list originate from one sample, sequenced in a study of blood T cells in healthy people across ages (dated by TCRdb to 2014 to 2015). The library was produced with 5' RACE. Sequencing was carried out with an Illumina HiSeq 2500. A second PCR of about 7 to 12 cycles was performed with a sample-barcoded 5' primer and a J-beta primer mix. TCRdb ran its own pipeline on the public reads, namely fastp trimming at Q25 and MiXCR clone calling, and kept in-frame beta chains. Each entry merges the rows of one CDR3 protein and shows their most common DNA and genes. The sample yields under 1,100,000 distinct CDR3 sequences; approximately 25% were counted once. Around 0.7% of the sample rests with the top ten. These data were also filed under a second study, of T cells of mothers and their children.

The sequenced material came from blood. The receptors stem from a girl aged 2 to 10 in good health.

This clonotype showed up just once. The junction and the germline gene differ at one end; a read error may be behind it. The V and J genes are TRBV9 and TRBJ2-3; tentatively, D is TRBD1 (6 bases). This CDR3 has 15 amino acids. Germline V lookup: CDR1 SGDLS, CDR2 YYNGEE. The CDR3 spells CASSVEDRVTDTQYF. DNA of the CDR3: TGCGCCAGCAGCGTAGAGGACAGAGTCACAGATACGCAGTATTTT.

The chain uses TRBV6-2 or TRBV6-3 and TRBJ2-3, with 10 positions matching TRBD1. CDR3 length: 16 amino acids. V was clipped by 2 bases and J by 7 bases; unmatched bases: 9. Germline lookup yields CDR1 MNHEY and CDR2 SVGEGT. Here the CDR3 reads CASSYEGTGALYTQYF. CDR3 bases: TGTGCCAGCAGTTACGAGGGGACAGGGGCCCTTTATACGCAGTATTTT.

This clonotype has a handful of counts. The V gene is TRBV27, the J gene TRBJ1-1, with TRBD1 as a possible D gene (6 bases). Germline V CDR1 and CDR2: MNHEY, SMNVEV (reference sequence). The CDR3 sequence is 13 residues long. V lost 6 bases, J lost 7 bases, and 15 bases lay in between. CDR3 sequence (DNA): TGTGCCAGCAGCCTATTGAAGGACAGTGAAGCTTTCTTT. Translation gives CASSLLKDSEAFF.

In its sample, this clonotype was seen a few times. This chain joins TRBV7-2 and TRBJ2-5; D uncertain. This CDR3 region has 12 residues. V lost 8 bases and J lost 5, with 12 bases in between. Per the germline V gene, CDR1 is SGHTA and CDR2 is FQGNSA. The CDR3 sequence is CASGTAPETQYF. For the CDR3, the DNA is TGTGCCAGCGGTACCGCTCCGGAGACCCAGTACTTC.

This clonotype was detected a few times. The chain joins TRBV6-5 to TRBJ2-3; TRBD2 matches 7 bases. The ends lost 6 bases at V and 3 bases at J; junction bases unmatched: 9. The CDR3 consists of 15 residues. Germline-derived CDR1 and CDR2 are MNHEY and SVGAGI. CDR3 in amino acids: CASRTPRGVTDTQYF. The CDR3 DNA is TGTGCCAGCAGGACTCCTCGGGGGGTTACAGATACGCAGTATTTT.

The V call is TRBV24-1, the J call TRBJ2-1; unclear D gene. V was pared by 1 base and J by 8 bases, with 5 bases between. Germline CDR1 and CDR2: KGHDR and SFDVKD. This CDR3 has 12 amino acids. CDR3 sequence (DNA): TGTGCCACCAGTGATTTCCCCGATGAGCAGTTCTTC. It codes for CATSDFPDEQFF.

The table lists this clonotype with a few counts. The chain couples TRBV12-3 or TRBV12-4 to TRBJ1-2; D gene unclear. V was clipped by 2 bases and J by 7 bases, with 8 bases between them. This CDR3 is 12 amino acids long. The CDR3, as DNA: TGTGCCAGCAGTTTATATTCGGCTGGCTACACCTTC. Its translation is CASSLYSAGYTF.

This CDR3 reads CASSVAPGGLSSGNTIYF. Here the CDR3 DNA reads TGTGCCAGCAGCGTTGCCCCAGGGGGTTTGAGCTCTGGAAACACCATATATTTT. The gene calls are TRBV9 and TRBJ1-3; 7 nucleotides match TRBD1. Germline V gene lookup returns CDR1 SGDLS and CDR2 YYNGEE. J was trimmed by 0 bases and V by 2 bases; bases with no gene match: 11. The CDR3 consists of 18 residues.

The DNA for the CDR3 is TGCGCCGTTACAGGGGGGACCGAGCAGTACTTC. Protein sequence: CAVTGGTEQYF. The chain carries TRBV29-1 and TRBJ2-7; 8 bases match TRBD1. Looked up from germline, CDR1 is SQVTM and CDR2 is ANQGSEA. This CDR3 region has 11 residues.

J is TRBJ1-1 and V is TRBV20-1; TRBD1 agrees at 8 bases. The trim removed 5 bases at V and 4 bases at J, leaving 6 bases unmatched. The CDR3 totals 13 residues. Germline values: CDR1 DFQATT, CDR2 SNEGSKA (reference sequence). CDR3 region: CSAPQGDSTEAFF. Written as DNA, the CDR3 is TGCAGTGCTCCACAGGGGGATAGCACTGAAGCTTTCTTT.

This clonotype came up a few times. The chain couples TRBV4-3 to TRBJ2-1; D may match TRBD1 or TRBD2 (7 bases each). The closer fit of TRBJ2-5 to the DNA end suggests the J call may be wrong. The CDR3 sequence is 16 residues long. CDR1 is LGHNA, CDR2 YSLEER, per germline. CDR3 bases: TGCGCCAGCAGCCATGCTCTCACAGGGGAGGGAGAGACCCAGTACTTC. It codes for CASSHALTGEGETQYF.

The J gene is TRBJ2-3, the V gene TRBV5-6, with D perhaps given as TRBD1 or TRBD2 (5 bases each). The CDR3 length is 17 residues. V lost 1 base and J lost 2, with 17 bases in between. From germline, CDR1 is SGHDT and CDR2 YYEEEE. The DNA for the CDR3 is TGTGCCAGCAGCTTGAGGGGCTCGGGACGGCCCACAGATACGCAGTATTTT. Amino acid sequence: CASSLRGSGRPTDTQYF.

This clonotype was found a few times. The rearrangement links TRBV5-1 to TRBJ2-1, with a weak D call TRBD2 (6 bases). The CDR3 sequence is 19 residues long. Germline loops: CDR1 SGHRS, CDR2 YFSETQ. Deletions cut 4 bases from V and 1 base from J, with 24 bases between. CDR3 sequence (DNA): TGCGCCAGCAGCCCATTCCTGGGACTGGACCCTCAATCCTACAATGAGCAGTTCTTC. Amino acid sequence: CASSPFLGLDPQSYNEQFF.

This clonotype was seen a few times. This rearrangement joins TRBV29-1 to TRBJ2-3, with TRBD1 matching over 10 bases. The germline V gene has CDR1 SQVTM and CDR2 ANQGSEA. Germline trimming cut 6 bases from V and 0 bases from J; bases unmatched to any gene: 9. The CDR3 runs 16 residues. DNA of the CDR3: TGCAGCGTGGAGGGACAGGGGACCTCTAGCACAGATACGCAGTATTTT. As protein: CSVEGQGTSSTDTQYF.

The sample holds a few counts of this clonotype. The CDR3 DNA follows: TGTGCCAGCAGCGTAGCCAGCGACTCCTACGAGCAGTACTTC. Protein product: CASSVASDSYEQYF. This sequence joins TRBV9 and TRBJ2-7, with unresolved D. Trimming took off 0 bases at V and 0 bases at J, with 7 bases between the two ends. CDR3 length: 14 amino acids. Germline-derived CDR1 and CDR2 are SGDLS and YYNGEE.

The table lists this clonotype with a few counts. V and J are TRBV7-9 and TRBJ2-3; D not certain. The germline gives CDR1 SEHNR, CDR2 FQNEAQ (reference sequence). The CDR3 runs to 14 residues. The V end was cut by 4 bases, the J end by 6 bases, with 14 bases between. As DNA, the CDR3 is TGTGCCAGCAGCTCCCCGGTCGTCTCGGATACGCAGTATTTT. This sequence encodes CASSSPVVSDTQYF. Full variable domain (remainder filled in from reference TRBV7-9 and TRBJ2-3): DTGVSQNPRHKITKRGQNVTFRCDPISEHNRLYWYRQTLGQGPEFLTYFQNEAQLEKSRLLSDRFSAERPKGSFSTLEIQRTEQGDSAMYLCASSSPVVSDTQYFGPGTRLTVL.

Regarding this clonotype: The CDR3 end shows no conserved phenylalanine or tryptophan, and so a read error is likely. This sequence joins TRBV20-1 and TRBJ2-1; D may be TRBD1 (5 bases). The assigned J gene may be wrong: the sequence end matches TRBJ2-5 better. Germline V gene lookup returns CDR1 DFQATT and CDR2 SNEGSKA (reference sequence). This CDR3 contains 13 residues. The CDR3 is CSAREPGAETQYV. The DNA for the CDR3 is TGCAGTGCTAGAGAACCTGGGGCAGAGACCCAGTACGTC.

As regards this clonotype: The junction does not match germline at one end; this may be a read error. The chain links TRBV4-1 to TRBJ2-3, with 10 positions matching TRBD1. From germline, CDR1 is MGHRA and CDR2 YSYEKL. CDR3 length: 14 amino acids. CDR3 bases: TGCGACAGCAGCCCCGGACAGGGGGGGAATACGCAGTATTTT. This encodes CDSSPGQGGNTQYF.

This sequence joins TRBV9 and TRBJ2-7; 11 bases are shared with TRBD2. This CDR3 comprises 16 residues. V shed 0 bases and J 5 bases; nucleotides not matched to a gene: 7. The V gene's germline CDR1 is SGDLS and CDR2 YYNGEE. The CDR3 region has the DNA TGTGCCAGCAGCGTAGGCCTAGCGGGAGGCGAAGACGAGCAGTACTTC. Its translation is CASSVGLAGGEDEQYF.

On this clonotype itself: The junction departs from germline at one end; a sequencing error may be responsible. This sequence joins TRBV6-2 or TRBV6-3 and TRBJ2-3, with 7 bases lining up with TRBD1. CDR3 size: 15 residues. The germline V gene has CDR1 MNHEY and CDR2 SVGEGT. CDR3 nucleotides: TGTGCCAGCACGCTCGAGGGGGCCAGCACAGATACTCAGTATTTT. Translated, it gives CASTLEGASTDTQYF.

The chain is built from TRBV4-1 and TRBJ1-1; D ambiguous. CDR3 length equals 16 residues. Per the germline V gene, CDR1 is MGHRA and CDR2 is YSYEKL. The V end was cut by 0 bases, the J end by 2 bases, with 13 bases between. This CDR3 is CASSQDTAAANTEAFF. Here the CDR3 DNA reads TGCGCCAGCAGCCAAGATACCGCGGCAGCCAACACTGAAGCTTTCTTT.

This clonotype was counted a few times. The chain carries TRBV7-2 and TRBJ2-7; 9 bases map to TRBD2. The length of the CDR3 is 17 residues. Germline V gene sequence: CDR1 SGHTA, CDR2 FQGNSA. V dropped 1 base and J dropped 3; count of bases not matched to a gene: 10. The chain's CDR3 is CASSLGDGGRVSYEQYF. CDR3 nucleotides: TGTGCCAGCAGCTTAGGGGATGGCGGGAGGGTAAGCTACGAGCAGTACTTC. Full variable domain (rest looked up from reference TRBV7-2 and TRBJ2-7): GAGVSQSPSNKVTEKGKDVELRCDPISGHTALYWYRQSLGQGLEFLIYFQGNSAPDKSGLPSDRFSAERTGGSVSTLTIQRTQQEDSAVYLCASSLGDGGRVSYEQYFGPGTRLTVT.

The CDR3 loop reads CASRRGLAGDHEQYF. For the CDR3, the DNA is TGTGCCAGCAGACGAGGACTAGCGGGAGATCATGAGCAGTACTTC. The chain joins TRBV6-5 to TRBJ2-1, with 13 positions matching TRBD2. The J call is doubtful: the DNA matches TRBJ2-7 better. Germline CDR1 and CDR2: MNHEY and SVGAGI. There are 15 residues in the CDR3.

The chain's CDR3 is CSGATALNTEAFF. CDR3 nucleotide sequence: TGCAGCGGTGCGACGGCTTTGAACACTGAAGCTTTCTTT. The V gene is TRBV29-1, the J gene TRBJ1-1, with no clear D. The V end lost 7 bases, the J end lost 0 bases, and 12 bases lay between the germline ends. There are 13 residues in the CDR3. The germline gives CDR1 SQVTM, CDR2 ANQGSEA.

This sequence joins TRBV19 and TRBJ2-5; D may match TRBD1 or TRBD2 (5 bases each). The J call may be wrong; the DNA end is better matched by TRBJ2-1. The CDR3 totals 12 residues. Per the germline V gene, CDR1 is LNHDA and CDR2 is SQIVND (reference sequence). DNA for the CDR3: TGTGCCAGTAGTGGGGGTGCCCCGGAGCAGTTCTTC. This sequence encodes CASSGGAPEQFF.

The chain employs TRBV14 and TRBJ2-5; no clear D gene. The V end lost 1 base, the J end lost 5 bases, and 14 bases lay between the germline ends. The CDR3 has 15 residues. Germline V CDR1 and CDR2: SGHDN, FVKESK. The CDR3 bases are TGTGCCAGCAGCCAAGGGATATATTTTTGGGAGACCCAGTACTTC. Protein product: CASSQGIYFWETQYF. Complete variable domain (other parts from reference TRBV14 and TRBJ2-5): EAGVTQFPSHSVIEKGQTVTLRCDPISGHDNLYWYRRVMGKEIKFLLHFVKESKQDESGMPNNRFLAERTGGTYSTLKVQPAELEDSGVYFCASSQGIYFWETQYFGPGTRLLVL.

J is TRBJ1-4 and V is TRBV28; 8 bases align to TRBD1. Germline V gene data show CDR1 as MDHEN and CDR2 as SYDVKM. The V and J ends lost 6 bases and 7 bases, in that order; junction bases with no gene match: 7. CDR3 length equals 14 residues. CDR3 sequence (DNA): TGTGCCAGCAGGTCCGACAGGGGCCTTGAAAAACTGTTTTTT. It translates to CASRSDRGLEKLFF.

The chain couples TRBV2 to TRBJ2-1; 11 nucleotides line up with TRBD2. The V gene end was trimmed by 2 bases and the J gene end by 6 bases; junction bases not matched to a gene: 9. CDR1 is SNHLY, CDR2 FYNNEI, per germline. This CDR3 region has 17 residues. This chain's CDR3 is CASSETTSGSFVNEQFF. The CDR3 coding sequence is TGTGCCAGCAGTGAAACCACTAGCGGGAGTTTCGTCAATGAGCAGTTCTTC.

A note on this clonotype: The germline gene is not matched at one end of the junction; a read error may be the cause. This chain uses TRBV7-9 with TRBJ2-1; D possibly corresponds to TRBD1 (5 bases). Germline V gives CDR1 SEHNR, CDR2 FQNEAQ (reference sequence). This CDR3 contains 13 residues. The CDR3 region has the DNA TGTGCCAGCAGCTGGGGCGGAGCCAATAAGCAGTTCTTC. Translating gives CASSWGGANKQFF.

This clonotype was picked up a small number of times. The V call is TRBV18, the J call TRBJ1-5; D is unresolved. Germline lookup yields CDR1 KGHSH and CDR2 LQKENI. The CDR3 contains 16 residues. Trimming pared 6 bases from V and 0 bases from J, leaving 15 bases between. CDR3 amino acids: CASSPAAGNSNQPQHF. In DNA form, the CDR3 reads TGTGCCAGCTCGCCGGCGGCGGGGAATAGCAATCAGCCCCAGCATTTT.

The chain couples TRBV5-1 to TRBJ2-7, with 13 bases fitting TRBD2. The germline CDR1 and CDR2 sequences are SGHRS and YFSETQ. The V segment lost 2 bases and the J segment 3 bases; nucleotides outside the gene matches: 5. The CDR3 contains 16 residues. Here the CDR3 reads CASSLPTSGGIYEQYF. The CDR3 nucleotides are TGCGCCAGCAGCTTACCGACTAGCGGGGGGATCTACGAGCAGTACTTC.

The chain uses TRBV7-2 and TRBJ1-4; the D is unclear. The germline gives CDR1 SGHTA, CDR2 FQGNSA. The V gene lost 1 base and the J gene lost 6 bases, with 6 bases spanning the gap. The CDR3 is made up of 13 amino acids. CDR3 in amino acids: CASSLGRYEKLFF. DNA for the CDR3: TGTGCCAGCAGCTTAGGACGGTATGAAAAACTGTTTTTT.